Shown below are 5 T cell receptor beta chains from a single sample sequenced in a study of beta chain features in type 1 diabetes. Study-level findings and limits: Shorter TCRB CDR3s, moderately but significantly so, marked every one of the four CD4+ subsets in Type 1 diabetes patients.

These TCRs' antigens remain unknown. Reverse transcribing all isolated RNA meant expressed TCRB transcripts were sequenced. The protocol was immunoSEQ multiplex PCR, while the TCRdb copy is restricted to in-frame clones and leaves out a portion. The repertoire holds under 200,000 clones, with around 10% as singletons. Sequenced input: central memory CD4+ T cells from blood. These receptor sequences come from a man aged 25 to 40 with type 1 diabetes.

This clone was observed a few times. CDR3 sequence (DNA): TGCAGCGCGACTGTGGACTACGAGCAGTACTTC. Translation: CSATVDYEQYF. This chain connects TRBV20-1 to TRBJ2-7; D gene uncertain. The CDR3 is 11 amino acids. Germline V CDR1 and CDR2: DFQATT, SNEGSKA (reference sequence).

The chain recombines TRBV29-1 with TRBJ1-1; D is possibly TRBD1 (5 bases). CDR1 and CDR2 from the germline V gene are SQVTM and ANQGSEA. The V end lost 3 bases, the J end lost 6 bases, and 14 bases lay between the germline ends. The CDR3 runs 13 residues. The CDR3 sequence is CSVEVGPRAEAFF. The CDR3 DNA follows: TGCAGCGTTGAGGTGGGGCCTCGGGCTGAAGCTTTCTTT.

The rearrangement uses TRBV9 and TRBJ2-7; 11 nucleotides agree with TRBD1. V shed 4 bases and J 3 bases; nucleotides not matched to a gene: 3. The CDR3 is made up of 14 amino acids. Germline V gene lookup returns CDR1 SGDLS and CDR2 YYNGEE. The CDR3 loop is CASSRGQGDYEQYF. CDR3 sequence (DNA): TGTGCCAGCAGCCGGGGACAGGGGGACTACGAGCAGTACTTC.

There are a few counts of this clone. V gene TRBV18 combines with J gene TRBJ1-3, with D hard to call. V was pared by 5 bases and J by 2 bases, with 13 bases between. There are 15 residues in the CDR3. CDR1 is KGHSH and CDR2 is LQKENI in the germline V gene. The CDR3, as DNA: TGTGCCAGCTCATCTCCTGGGAGCACTGGAAACACCATATATTTT. This sequence encodes CASSSPGSTGNTIYF.

The chain links TRBV27 to TRBJ2-5; 8 bases fit TRBD1. CDR3 length: 15 residues. The germline V gene encodes CDR1 MNHEY and CDR2 SMNVEV (reference sequence). The V and J ends lost 0 bases and 5 bases, in that order; junction bases with no gene match: 5. As DNA, the CDR3 is TGTGCCAGCAGTTTATCTCAGGGGGCAAGGGAGACCCAGTACTTC. Residues: CASSLSQGARETQYF.